One and the same sample provided the 18 T cell receptor beta chains below, sequenced in a study of monozygotic twins with inflammatory bowel disease. TCRdb reprocessed the 5' RACE reads, with one entry per CDR3 protein and no DNA. The sample is made up of about 300,000 distinct CDR3 sequences, and the top ten hold roughly 5.2% of it. Sequences were obtained from blood. The source of these receptors is a human donor with ulcerative colitis or Crohn's disease, or a healthy co-twin of an affected twin (not recorded which).

V is TRBV28 and J is TRBJ1-1. CDR1 and CDR2 from the germline V gene are MDHEN and SYDVKM. The length of the CDR3 is 13 residues. CDR3 amino acids: CASSLAARSEAFF.

The V gene is TRBV7-2, the J gene TRBJ2-7. The CDR3 runs to 12 residues. CDR1 and CDR2 from the germline V gene are SGHTA and FQGNSA. The CDR3 here is CASSLAWNEQYF.

J is TRBJ2-5 and V is TRBV6-5. The V gene's germline CDR1 is MNHEY and CDR2 SVGAGI. The CDR3 sequence is 14 residues long. The chain's CDR3 is CASSLQTPQETQYF.

The gene calls are TRBV12-3 or TRBV12-4 and TRBJ1-3; no DNA is available, so the TRBD1 call from TCRdb remains unchecked. The CDR3 loop spans 15 amino acids. CDR3 protein: CASGDREEHRGTIYF.

The gene calls are TRBV27 and TRBJ1-5; TCRdb designates TRBD1, a call that cannot be tested without DNA. From germline, CDR1 is MNHEY and CDR2 SMNVEV (reference sequence). CDR3 length equals 13 residues. This CDR3 is CASSYQRGQPQHF.

The chain has TRBV15 and TRBJ2-2; TCRdb names TRBD2, which stays unverified in the absence of DNA. The CDR3 spans 19 residues. Germline lookup yields CDR1 LNHNV and CDR2 YYDKDF (reference sequence). CDR3 sequence reads: CATSRTRTSGTINTGELFF.

J is TRBJ2-4 and V is TRBV6-2 or TRBV6-3; TCRdb proposes TRBD2, but this gene call is untestable without DNA. The CDR3 runs 21 residues. Germline assignment: CDR1 MNHEY and CDR2 SVGEGT. The CDR3 sequence: CASSYASSGRASKSLYTIQYF.

This rearrangement joins TRBV18 to TRBJ1-1. CDR1 KGHSH and CDR2 LQKENI come from the germline V gene. The CDR3 has 15 amino acids. CDR3 region: CASSPGLTMNTEAFF. Full variable domain (remainder filled in from reference TRBV18 and TRBJ1-1): NAGVMQNPRHLVRRRGQEARLRCSPMKGHSHVYWYRQLPEEGLKFMVYLQKENIIDESGMPKERFSAEFPKEGPSILRIQQVVRGDSAAYFCASSPGLTMNTEAFFGQGTRLTVV.

CDR3 in amino acids: CASSLSATQYF. The chain couples TRBV11-2 to TRBJ2-5. Germline CDR1 SGHAT, CDR2 FQNNGV. This CDR3 contains 11 residues. The entire variable domain, with the rest obtained from reference TRBV11-2 and TRBJ2-5, is as follows: EAGVAQSPRYKIIEKRQSVAFWCNPISGHATLYWYQQILGQGPKLLIQFQNNGVVDDSQLPKDRFSAERLKGVDSTLKIQPAKLEDSAVYLCASSLSATQYFGPGTRLLVL.

V usage is TRBV29-1 and J usage is TRBJ2-2; TCRdb designates TRBD1, a call that cannot be tested without DNA. The V gene's germline CDR1 is SQVTM and CDR2 ANQGSEA. This CDR3 is 12 amino acids long. The CDR3 spells CSGTVNTGELFF.

The J gene is TRBJ1-1, the V gene TRBV5-4; absent DNA, TCRdb's TRBD1 call cannot be checked. CDR3 size: 15 residues. Germline CDR1 reads SGHNT; CDR2 reads YYREEE (reference sequence). The CDR3 reads CASSPKGGTNTEAFF.

V gene TRBV6-6 combines with J gene TRBJ2-3; as DNA is missing, the TRBD1 call by TCRdb cannot be tested. The CDR3 spans 13 residues. Germline V gives CDR1 MNHNY, CDR2 SVGAGI (reference sequence). The chain's CDR3 is CASKRGSTDTQYF.

The chain employs TRBV20-1 and TRBJ1-5. Germline V gives CDR1 DFQATT, CDR2 SNEGSKA (reference sequence). The CDR3 covers 13 residues. CDR3 amino acids: CSAREGGNQPQHF.

This chain links TRBV5-1 with TRBJ2-1; TCRdb picks TRBD1, but there is no DNA to check that call. The CDR3 consists of 15 residues. CDR1 and CDR2 from the germline V gene are SGHRS and YFSETQ. The CDR3 sequence is CASSLGQGATNEQFF. Drawing the rest from reference TRBV5-1 and TRBJ2-1, the complete variable domain is KAGVTQTPRYLIKTRGQQVTLSCSPISGHRSVSWYQQTPGQGLQFLFEYFSETQRNKGNFPGRFSGRQFSNSRSEMNVSTLELGDSALYLCASSLGQGATNEQFFGPGTRLTVL.

This sequence joins TRBV12-3 or TRBV12-4 and TRBJ1-5. This CDR3 region has 13 residues. This chain's CDR3 is CASTPNEFQPQHF.

The chain carries TRBV6-1 and TRBJ1-1; absent DNA, TCRdb's TRBD1 call cannot be checked. Germline V gene data show CDR1 as MNHNS and CDR2 as SASEGT. This CDR3 spans 15 amino acids. CDR3 region: CASSRGQWGNTEAFF.

CDR3 amino acids: CASSIPRGHTGELFF. This chain links TRBV19 with TRBJ2-2; TCRdb proposes TRBD2, but this gene call is untestable without DNA. CDR1 and CDR2 (germline): LNHDA, SQIVND (reference sequence). This CDR3 region has 15 residues.

The chain employs TRBV28 and TRBJ2-7. Germline V CDR1 and CDR2: MDHEN, SYDVKM. The CDR3 spans 13 residues. CDR3 protein: CASSPYADYEQYF.